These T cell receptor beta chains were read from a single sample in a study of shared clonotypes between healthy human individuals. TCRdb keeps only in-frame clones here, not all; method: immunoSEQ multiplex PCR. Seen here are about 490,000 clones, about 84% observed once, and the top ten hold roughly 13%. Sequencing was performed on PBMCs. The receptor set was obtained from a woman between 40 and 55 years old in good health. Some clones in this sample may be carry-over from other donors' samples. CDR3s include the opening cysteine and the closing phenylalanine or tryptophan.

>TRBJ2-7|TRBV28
CASESRFPLEQYF
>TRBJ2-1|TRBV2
CASSSRTAINEQFF
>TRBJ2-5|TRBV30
CAWSSGNQETQYF
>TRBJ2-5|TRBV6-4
CASSDSPGQGRETQYF
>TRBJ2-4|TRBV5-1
CASSFSDPERDIQYF
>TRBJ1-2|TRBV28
CASSQKYRGMDGYTF
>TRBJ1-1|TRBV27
CASSRWGTQGPFGAFF
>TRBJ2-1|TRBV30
CAWSVVAGGPEFF
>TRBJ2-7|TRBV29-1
CSVTSRDYYSEQYF
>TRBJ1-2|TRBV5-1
CASSNGQGARGYTF
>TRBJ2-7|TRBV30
CAWRELAGVSYEQYF
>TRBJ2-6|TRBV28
CASSFEGPGANVLTF
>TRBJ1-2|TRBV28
CASSLGQGAGGYTF
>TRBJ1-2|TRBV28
CASSNSVGEGTF
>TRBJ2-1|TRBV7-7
CASSLGLAGGENEQFF
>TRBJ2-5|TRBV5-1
CASSLEGQANFETQYF
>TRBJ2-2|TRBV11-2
CASSLVRGRGAGELFF
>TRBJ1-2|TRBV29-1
CSVEVPGARGYTF
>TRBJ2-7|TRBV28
CASRKGQGAGEQYF
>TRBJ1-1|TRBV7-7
CASSPLMNTEAFF
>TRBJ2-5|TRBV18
CASSRAGGPETQYF
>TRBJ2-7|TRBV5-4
CASSQQGANEQYF
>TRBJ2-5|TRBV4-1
CASGLTTAQETQYF
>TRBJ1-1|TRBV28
CASSLLEGEAFF
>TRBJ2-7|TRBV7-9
CASSRGGTADSYEQYF
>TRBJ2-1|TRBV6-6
CASSLLVGEQFF
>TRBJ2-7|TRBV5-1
CASSLGGFGLASAYEQYF
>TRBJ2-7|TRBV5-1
CASKAGSAYEQYF
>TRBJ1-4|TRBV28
CASSLQGGDHGEKLFF
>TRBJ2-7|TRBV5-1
CASSLGGPRTIYEQYF
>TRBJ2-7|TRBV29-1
CSVEKGGAYEQYF
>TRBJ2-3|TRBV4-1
CASSQDTGRDTQYF
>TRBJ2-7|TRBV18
CASSPEGIAAYEQYF
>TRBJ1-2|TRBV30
CAWSQAGRYGYTF
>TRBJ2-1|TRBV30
CAAARDSVDEQFF
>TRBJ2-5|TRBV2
CASSWATTFPYF
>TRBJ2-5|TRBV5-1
CASSSGTGETQYF
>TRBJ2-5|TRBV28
CASSLFRVSGETQYF
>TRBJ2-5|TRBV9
CASSYGTEETQYF
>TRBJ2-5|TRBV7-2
CASSLAGLAVYQETQYF
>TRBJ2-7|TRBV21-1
CASITRIEQYF
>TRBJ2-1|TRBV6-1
CASTGLAGYNEQFF
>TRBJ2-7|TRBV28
CASSLTLAYEQYF
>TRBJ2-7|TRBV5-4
CASSSGEYEQYF
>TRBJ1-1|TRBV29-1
CSVASGASNTEAFF
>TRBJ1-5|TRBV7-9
CASSLGGGANQPQHF
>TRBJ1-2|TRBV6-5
CASSYTTGYGYTF
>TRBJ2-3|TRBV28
CASRWGTDTQYF
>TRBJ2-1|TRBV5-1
CASSLASRSSYNEQFF
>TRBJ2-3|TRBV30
CAWSRAGGSTDTQYF
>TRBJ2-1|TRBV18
CASSPPTDISEQFF
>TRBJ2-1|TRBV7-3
CASSLGTSGSVHEQFF
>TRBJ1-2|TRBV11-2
CASSLAARDYGYTF
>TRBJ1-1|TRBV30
CAWGRDSRNTEAFF
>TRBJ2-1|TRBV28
CASQSLTGTGADEQFF